Listed here are 19 T cell receptor beta chains from one sample, sequenced in a study of vaccination and CD4 T cells after COVID-19. The Oncomine TCR Beta short-read assay sequenced DNA from cultured CD4+ T cells. TCRdb called the PCR reads again in MiXCR, with one record for every CDR3 protein. The sample contains 11,000 or so distinct CDR3 sequences, roughly 37% of which appear only once. For these TCRs, the target antigens are not known. The treatment: approximately 11-day PBMC culture with coronavirus spike peptide pools or control peptides (ViraFEST assay). Sequences were obtained from CD4+ T cells from blood, cultured in vitro. Receptors were obtained from a human donor who had recovered from COVID-19.

The chain is built from TRBV20-1 and TRBJ2-3; a possible D gene is TRBD2 (7 bases). With 3 bases removed from V and 5 bases from J, the gap between germline ends came to 18 bases. From germline, CDR1 is DFQATT and CDR2 SNEGSKA (reference sequence). The CDR3 has 15 amino acids. CDR3 in DNA: TGCAGTGCTAGCGATGGGGGGGGCACTTTAGATACGCAGTATTTT. Its translation is CSASDGGGTLDTQYF.

Turning to this clonotype: The junction shows a germline mismatch at one end, possibly a read error. V is TRBV7-9 and J is TRBJ2-5; weak D call: TRBD1 (7 bases). This CDR3 region has 13 residues. Per germline, CDR1 SEHNR and CDR2 FQNEAQ (reference sequence). The CDR3 bases are TGCGCCAGCAGCTTGGAGGGGGCGGAGACCCAGTACTTC. Encoded protein: CASSLEGAETQYF.

This clonotype has a handful of counts. The CDR3 coding sequence is TGTGCCAGCAGTTTACCGCCAGGGCTGGCGGGAAACACCATATATTTT. It encodes CASSLPPGLAGNTIYF. The chain is built from TRBV6-5 and TRBJ1-3; D is possibly TRBD1 (5 bases). Per germline, CDR1 MNHEY and CDR2 SVGAGI. V shed 4 bases and J shed 4 bases, with 17 bases lying between them. The CDR3 is 16 residues long.

The V gene is TRBV2, the J gene TRBJ1-1; TRBD1 is a possible D gene (5 bases). CDR3 length equals 13 residues. CDR1 is SNHLY, CDR2 FYNNEI, per germline. Trimming removed 7 bases from V and 1 base from J, with 10 bases in between. Written as DNA, the CDR3 is TGTGCCAGCAAAGCGGGACGGAACACTGAAGCTTTCTTT. This sequence encodes CASKAGRNTEAFF.

J is TRBJ2-3 and V is TRBV6-2 or TRBV6-3, with a tentative D call TRBD1 (5 bases). The CDR3 sequence is 17 residues long. The V gene's germline CDR1 is MNHEY and CDR2 SVGEGT. Trimming took 2 bases from V and 3 from J, leaving 18 bases between them. The CDR3 spells CASSYHQGPGPTDTQYF. The CDR3 DNA follows: TGTGCCAGCAGTTACCACCAGGGTCCAGGACCTACAGATACGCAGTATTTT.

V gene TRBV15 combines with J gene TRBJ1-1; D may be TRBD1 (6 bases). The CDR3 totals 17 residues. V was cut by 5 bases and J by 3 bases, with 22 bases left in between. From germline, CDR1 is LNHNV and CDR2 YYDKDF (reference sequence). CDR3 in amino acids: CATSALWGPTGDTEAFF. The CDR3 nucleotides are TGTGCCACCAGCGCCCTGTGGGGGCCAACCGGGGACACTGAAGCTTTCTTT. Full variable domain (outside the CDR3, taken from reference TRBV15 and TRBJ1-1): DAMVIQNPRYQVTQFGKPVTLSCSQTLNHNVMYWYQQKSSQAPKLLFHYYDKDFNNEADTPDNFQSRRPNTSFCFLDIRSPGLGDTAMYLCATSALWGPTGDTEAFFGQGTRLTVV.

The rearrangement joins TRBV7-6 to TRBJ2-1; TRBD1 is a possible D gene (5 bases). The CDR3 is 15 amino acids. Germline V lookup: CDR1 SGHVS, CDR2 FNYEAQ. Trimming took 8 bases from V and 7 from J, leaving 21 bases between them. This CDR3 is CASGGLPGRANEQFF. As DNA, the CDR3 is TGTGCCAGCGGCGGTTTGCCAGGCAGGGCAAATGAGCAGTTCTTC.

The V gene is TRBV11-3, the J gene TRBJ2-2; D is possibly TRBD1 or TRBD2 (5 bases each). V lost 5 bases and J 5 bases, leaving 24 bases between the germline ends. This CDR3 spans 18 amino acids. Germline values: CDR1 SGHNT, CDR2 YENEEA. The CDR3 DNA sequence: TGTGCCAGCAGCCTAGTGGGCGGTCTTGGGGGAAAGACCGGGGAGCTGTTTTTT. Translating gives CASSLVGGLGGKTGELFF.

This clonotype was observed a handful of times. This chain uses TRBV4-1 with TRBJ2-5; TRBD2 might be the D (5 bases). This CDR3 has 20 residues. Trimming left V 2 bases short and J 2 bases short, with 27 bases between. Germline CDR1 MGHRA, CDR2 YSYEKL. CDR3 sequence (DNA): TGCGCCAGCAGCCAACTGCCACCCGGTAGGCTAGCTTCTGTTCAAGAGACCCAGTACTTC. Amino acids: CASSQLPPGRLASVQETQYF.

This rearrangement joins TRBV29-1 to TRBJ2-1; 10 bases agree with TRBD1. Germline V CDR1 and CDR2: SQVTM, ANQGSEA. J was trimmed by 2 bases and V by 7 bases; bases with no gene match: 8. The CDR3 runs to 15 residues. CDR3 bases: TGCAGCGCCCTAAGGGGGACAGGGGCCTACAATGAGCAGTTCTTC. Its protein product is CSALRGTGAYNEQFF.

The J gene is TRBJ2-2, the V gene TRBV20-1, with TRBD2 matching over 11 bases. This CDR3 spans 14 amino acids. V was clipped by 5 bases and J by 4 bases; unmatched bases: 3. Germline CDR1 DFQATT, CDR2 SNEGSKA (reference sequence). CDR3 loop: CSALGLAGTGELFF. In DNA, the CDR3 is TGCAGTGCTCTAGGACTAGCGGGCACCGGGGAGCTGTTTTTT.

This clonotype appeared a single time. J is TRBJ2-7 and V is TRBV6-1; no reliable D call. The germline V and J ends were trimmed by 5 bases and 3 bases, with 11 bases remaining between them. Per germline, CDR1 MNHNS and CDR2 SASEGT. The CDR3 consists of 13 residues. The CDR3 region has the DNA TGTGCCAGCAGTCCTCCTGGGGTCTACGAGCAGTACTTC. This gives the protein CASSPPGVYEQYF.

This rearrangement joins TRBV11-2 to TRBJ2-1; 8 nucleotides match TRBD2. CDR1 and CDR2 (germline): SGHAT, FQNNGV. V trimming: 4 bases; J trimming: 7 bases; junction bases outside the gene matches: 12. This CDR3 contains 16 residues. The CDR3 here is CASSWTGTRARNEQFF. The CDR3 DNA sequence: TGTGCCAGCAGCTGGACCGGGACTAGAGCCCGTAATGAGCAGTTCTTC.

The V call is TRBV6-2 or TRBV6-3, the J call TRBJ2-4, with 8 bases matching TRBD2. There are 21 residues in the CDR3. Germline V CDR1 and CDR2: MNHEY, SVGEGT. The V segment lost 0 bases and the J segment 3 bases; nucleotides outside the gene matches: 19. CDR3 sequence (DNA): TGTGCCAGCAGTTACTCACCGCCCCTTTTAACGGGGGGGCCGAGCAAAAACATTCAGTACTTC. This translates into CASSYSPPLLTGGPSKNIQYF.

This clonotype occurred a few times. This chain connects TRBV15 to TRBJ1-4; no firm D call. This CDR3 has 17 residues. V lost 5 bases to trimming and J lost 4 bases, with 20 bases between them. Germline values: CDR1 LNHNV, CDR2 YYDKDF (reference sequence). CDR3 bases: TGTGCCACCAGCCGCGCCCGGGCCAGCGGTGATAATGAAAAACTGTTTTTT. Protein: CATSRARASGDNEKLFF. Variable domain in full (rest from reference TRBV15 and TRBJ1-4): DAMVIQNPRYQVTQFGKPVTLSCSQTLNHNVMYWYQQKSSQAPKLLFHYYDKDFNNEADTPDNFQSRRPNTSFCFLDIRSPGLGDTAMYLCATSRARASGDNEKLFFGSGTQLSVL.

The sample holds a few counts of this clonotype. The chain joins TRBV7-2 to TRBJ1-5, with D maybe TRBD1 (5 bases). The CDR3 runs 13 residues. V was trimmed by 5 bases and J by 5 bases, leaving 10 bases between them. Germline-derived CDR1 and CDR2 are SGHTA and FQGNSA. Here the CDR3 reads CASSRGTDQPQHF. The CDR3 DNA reads TGTGCCAGCAGCCGGGGGACGGATCAGCCCCAGCATTTT.

This clonotype was found a few times. The chain links TRBV20-1 to TRBJ2-5, with a weak D call TRBD2 (6 bases). CDR1 and CDR2 (germline): DFQATT, SNEGSKA (reference sequence). Trimming left V 3 bases short and J 4 bases short, with 12 bases between. The CDR3 spans 13 residues. The CDR3 spells CSASGEEGETQYF. Here the CDR3 DNA reads TGCAGTGCTAGCGGGGAGGAGGGAGAGACCCAGTACTTC.

This clonotype was seen more than once but under ten times. The rearrangement uses TRBV28 and TRBJ2-7; the D is unclear. CDR3 length equals 11 residues. The germline gives CDR1 MDHEN, CDR2 SYDVKM. Trimming took off 5 bases at V and 3 bases at J, with 5 bases between the two ends. This CDR3 is CASSLYYEQYF. In nucleotides, the CDR3 is TGTGCCAGCAGTCTTTACTACGAGCAGTACTTC.

On this clonotype: The CDR3 does not close with the conserved phenylalanine or tryptophan, likely indicating a read error. This chain uses TRBV12-3 or TRBV12-4 with TRBJ1-1; no definite D call. The CDR3 is 15 amino acids. Between the trimmed V and J ends, which lost 5 bases and 4 bases, there was a span of 17 bases. The CDR3 nucleotides read TGTGCCAGCAGTATCTCGGACGTAACGGGCACTGAAGCTTTCTCT. Its protein product is CASSISDVTGTEAFS.